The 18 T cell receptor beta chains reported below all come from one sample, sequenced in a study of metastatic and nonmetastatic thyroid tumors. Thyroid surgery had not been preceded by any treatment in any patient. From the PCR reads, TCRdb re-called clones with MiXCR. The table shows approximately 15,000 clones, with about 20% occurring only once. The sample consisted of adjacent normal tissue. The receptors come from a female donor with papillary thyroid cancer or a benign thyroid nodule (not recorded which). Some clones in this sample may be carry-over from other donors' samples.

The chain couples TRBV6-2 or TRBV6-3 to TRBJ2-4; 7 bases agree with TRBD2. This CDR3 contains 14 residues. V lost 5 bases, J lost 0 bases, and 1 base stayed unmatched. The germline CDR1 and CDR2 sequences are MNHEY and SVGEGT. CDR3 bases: TGTGCCAGCAGTAGCGGGGTAGCCAAAAACATTCAGTACTTC. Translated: CASSSGVAKNIQYF.

For the CDR3, the DNA is TGTGCCAGCAGCCCTCGTCCCGGGACGGTGACCGGGGAGCTGTTTTTT. Translating it yields CASSPRPGTVTGELFF. This chain uses TRBV11-2 with TRBJ2-2, with D possibly being TRBD1 or TRBD2 (5 bases each). CDR3 length: 16 residues. V was pared by 5 bases and J by 5 bases, with 18 bases between. Germline V gene data show CDR1 as SGHAT and CDR2 as FQNNGV.

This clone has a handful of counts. CDR3 in amino acids: CSVQGPSTINYGYTF. DNA of the CDR3: TGCAGCGTTCAAGGTCCCTCTACCATCAACTATGGCTACACCTTC. The genes are TRBV29-1 and TRBJ1-2, with no clear D. V shed 5 bases and J shed 2 bases, with 18 bases lying between them. The CDR3 has 15 residues. CDR1 and CDR2 (germline): SQVTM, ANQGSEA.

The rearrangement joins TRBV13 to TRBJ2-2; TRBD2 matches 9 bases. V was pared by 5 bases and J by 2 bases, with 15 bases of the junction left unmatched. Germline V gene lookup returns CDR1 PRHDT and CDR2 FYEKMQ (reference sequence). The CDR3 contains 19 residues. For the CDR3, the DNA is TGTGCCAGCAGCCCCGTGACTAGCGGAGATTGGGGTAACACCGGGGAGCTGTTTTTT. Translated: CASSPVTSGDWGNTGELFF.

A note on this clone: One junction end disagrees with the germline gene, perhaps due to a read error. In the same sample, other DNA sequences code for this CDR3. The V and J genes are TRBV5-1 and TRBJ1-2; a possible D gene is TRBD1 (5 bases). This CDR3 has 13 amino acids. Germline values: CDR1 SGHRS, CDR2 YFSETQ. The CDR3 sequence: CASSSRDSNGYTF. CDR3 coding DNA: TGCGCTAGCAGCTCCCGGGACTCCAATGGCTACACCTTC.

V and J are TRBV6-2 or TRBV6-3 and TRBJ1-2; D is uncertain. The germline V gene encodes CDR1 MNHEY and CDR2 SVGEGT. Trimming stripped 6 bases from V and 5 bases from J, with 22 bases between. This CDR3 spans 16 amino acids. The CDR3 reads CASSSVTRPFRYGYTF. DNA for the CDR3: TGTGCCAGCAGCTCCGTGACAAGGCCGTTCCGGTATGGCTACACCTTC.

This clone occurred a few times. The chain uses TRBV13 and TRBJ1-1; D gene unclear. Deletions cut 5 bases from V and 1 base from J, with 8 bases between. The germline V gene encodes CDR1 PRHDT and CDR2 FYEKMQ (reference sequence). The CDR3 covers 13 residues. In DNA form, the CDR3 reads TGTGCCAGCAGCCCCGAAGAGAACACTGAAGCTTTCTTT. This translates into CASSPEENTEAFF. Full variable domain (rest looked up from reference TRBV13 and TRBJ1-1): AAGVIQSPRHLIKEKRETATLKCYPIPRHDTVYWYQQGPGQDPQFLISFYEKMQSDKGSIPDRFSAQQFSDYHSELNMSSLELGDSALYFCASSPEENTEAFFGQGTRLTVV.

The CDR3 DNA is TGTGCCAGCAGACTAGCGGAGATCACCGGGGAGCTGTTTTTT. Its protein product is CASRLAEITGELFF. J is TRBJ2-2 and V is TRBV6-1; 8 bases are a match to TRBD2. V dropped 6 bases and J dropped 4; count of bases not matched to a gene: 4. Germline V lookup: CDR1 MNHNS, CDR2 SASEGT. This CDR3 has 14 amino acids.

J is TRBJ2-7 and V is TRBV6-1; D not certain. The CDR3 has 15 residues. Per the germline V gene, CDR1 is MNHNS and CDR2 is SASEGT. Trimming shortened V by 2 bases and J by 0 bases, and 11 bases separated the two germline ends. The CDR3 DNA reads TGTGCCAGCAGTGAATGGCAGGAGAGCTCCTACGAGCAGTACTTC. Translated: CASSEWQESSYEQYF.

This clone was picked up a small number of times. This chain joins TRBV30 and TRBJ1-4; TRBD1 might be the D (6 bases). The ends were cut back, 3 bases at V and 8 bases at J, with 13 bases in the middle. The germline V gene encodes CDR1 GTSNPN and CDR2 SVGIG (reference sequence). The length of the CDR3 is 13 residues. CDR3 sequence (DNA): TGTGCCTGGAGCTGGGGGCGAGCCGAAAAACTGTTTTTT. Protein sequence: CAWSWGRAEKLFF.

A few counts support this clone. Here the CDR3 reads CASSQPQWFTQQFF. The CDR3 region has the DNA TGCGCCAGCAGCCAACCTCAGTGGTTCACTCAGCAGTTCTTC. The chain combines TRBV5-1 with TRBJ2-1; D gene ambiguous. The germline V gene has CDR1 SGHRS and CDR2 YFSETQ. CDR3 length: 14 residues. Trimming cost V 4 bases and J 11 bases, with 19 bases left between them.

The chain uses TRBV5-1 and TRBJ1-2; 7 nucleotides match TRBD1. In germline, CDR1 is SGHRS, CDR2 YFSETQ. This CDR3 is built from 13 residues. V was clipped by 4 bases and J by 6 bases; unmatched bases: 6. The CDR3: CASSQRQGHGYTF. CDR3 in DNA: TGCGCCAGCAGCCAGAGACAGGGTCATGGCTACACCTTC.

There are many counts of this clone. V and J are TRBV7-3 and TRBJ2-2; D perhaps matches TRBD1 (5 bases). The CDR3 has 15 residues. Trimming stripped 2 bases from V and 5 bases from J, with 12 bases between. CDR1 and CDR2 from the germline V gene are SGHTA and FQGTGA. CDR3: CASSLGQGGTGELFF. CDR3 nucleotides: TGTGCCAGCAGCTTAGGCCAGGGTGGGACCGGGGAGCTGTTTTTT.

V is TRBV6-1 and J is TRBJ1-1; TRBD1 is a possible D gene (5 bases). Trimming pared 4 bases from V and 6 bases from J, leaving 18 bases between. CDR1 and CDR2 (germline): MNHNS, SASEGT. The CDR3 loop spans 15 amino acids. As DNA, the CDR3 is TGTGCCAGCAGTGTAGGGGTTGGAGGGAGGCCTGAAGCTTTCTTT. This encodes CASSVGVGGRPEAFF.

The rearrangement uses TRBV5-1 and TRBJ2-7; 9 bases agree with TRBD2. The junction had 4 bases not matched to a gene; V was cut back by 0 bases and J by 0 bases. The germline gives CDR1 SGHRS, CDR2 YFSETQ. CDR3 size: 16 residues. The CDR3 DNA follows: TGCGCCAGCAGCTTGGAACAGCGGGGGGCCTCCTACGAGCAGTACTTC. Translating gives CASSLEQRGASYEQYF. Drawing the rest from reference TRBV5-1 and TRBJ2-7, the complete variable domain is KAGVTQTPRYLIKTRGQQVTLSCSPISGHRSVSWYQQTPGQGLQFLFEYFSETQRNKGNFPGRFSGRQFSNSRSEMNVSTLELGDSALYLCASSLEQRGASYEQYFGPGTRLTVT.

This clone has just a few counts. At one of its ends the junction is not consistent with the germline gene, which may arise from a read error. The CDR3 DNA sequence: TGTGCCAGCAGTGTATCCGGGAGCCAAGATACCCAGTACTTC. This sequence encodes CASSVSGSQDTQYF. This chain uses TRBV12-3 or TRBV12-4 with TRBJ2-5, with a tentative D call TRBD2 (6 bases). The CDR3 is 14 amino acids.

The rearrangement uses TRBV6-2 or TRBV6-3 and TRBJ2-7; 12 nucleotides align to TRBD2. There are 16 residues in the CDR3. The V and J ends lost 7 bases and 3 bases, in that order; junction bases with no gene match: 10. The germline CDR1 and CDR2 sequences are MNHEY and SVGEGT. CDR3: CASTRPGLAGIYEQYF. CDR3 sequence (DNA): TGTGCCAGCACTCGACCCGGACTAGCGGGGATCTACGAGCAGTACTTC.

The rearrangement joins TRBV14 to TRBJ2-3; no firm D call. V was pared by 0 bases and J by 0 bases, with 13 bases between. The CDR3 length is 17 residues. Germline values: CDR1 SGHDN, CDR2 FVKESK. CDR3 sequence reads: CASSQDEAKTSTDTQYF. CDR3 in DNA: TGTGCCAGCAGCCAAGATGAGGCGAAAACTAGCACAGATACGCAGTATTTT.